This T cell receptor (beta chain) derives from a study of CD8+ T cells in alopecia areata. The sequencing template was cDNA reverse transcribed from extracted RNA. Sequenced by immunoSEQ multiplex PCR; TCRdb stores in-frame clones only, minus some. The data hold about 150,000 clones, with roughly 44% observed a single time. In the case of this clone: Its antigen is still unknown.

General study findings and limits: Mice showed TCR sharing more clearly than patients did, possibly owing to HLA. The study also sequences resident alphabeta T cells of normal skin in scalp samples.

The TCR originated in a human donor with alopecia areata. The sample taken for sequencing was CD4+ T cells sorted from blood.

Here the CDR3 DNA reads TGTGCCAGCAGCTTAGGGCTAGCGGGCGCCTACGAGCAGTACTTC. Encoded protein: CASSLGLAGAYEQYF. The chain couples TRBV7-2 to TRBJ2-7; the match to TRBD2 covers 8 bases. CDR1 is SGHTA, CDR2 FQGNSA, per germline. V lost 1 base, J lost 2 bases, and 4 bases stayed unmatched. The CDR3 runs to 15 residues.